This TCR beta chain was profiled in a study of Graves' ophthalmopathy and Graves' hyperthyroidism. Notes on the study in general: Most thyroid clonotypes expanded beyond 0.001 frequency were also found in blood.

The V end was cut by 2 bases, the J end by 10 bases, with 18 bases between. Per the germline V gene, CDR1 is SGHAT and CDR2 is FQNNGV. The CDR3 contains 16 residues. The authors amplified TCR beta CDR3 regions from RNA transcripts. An opening RT-PCR round employed HTBI primers and preceded a second-round multiplex PCR. Via MiXCR, TCRdb re-called the multiplex PCR reads, giving one row per CDR3 protein. The table includes under 400,000 distinct CDR3 sequences, about 17% detected once. This clonotype was seen repeatedly, ten times or more. Its target is unknown. This chain uses TRBV11-2 with TRBJ1-6; D unclear. Sequenced material: peripheral blood. This clonotype was sampled from an adult man with Graves' ophthalmopathy. In DNA, the CDR3 is TGTGCCAGCAGCTTACCCCGTGGCAGATTGGGGTCACCCCTCCACTTT. Its translation is CASSLPRGRLGSPLHF.